This T cell receptor (beta chain) is drawn from a study of regulatory T cells in long-lasting Graves disease. There are many counts of this clonotype. Germline lookup yields CDR1 DFQATT and CDR2 SNEGSKA (reference sequence). The CDR3 is made up of 12 amino acids. The TCR beta library used iRepertoire HTBI primers with Arm-PCR amplification of CDR3. Authors' methods: Samples jointly harbored 62 TRBV and over 11 TRBJ segments. Each CDR3 protein gets one entry after TCRdb re-called the multiplex PCR reads with MiXCR. What appears here as the V and J calls and clone size reflects TCRdb's work, not the paper's. The repertoire holds roughly 440,000 distinct CDR3 sequences, about a sixth seen once, with 20% to 25% in the top ten. Regarding time point: newly diagnosed GD, antithyroid drugs for less than 3 months. PBMCs were the source of the RNA used for TCR sequencing. This same sample was also part of a study on T cells in Graves' hyperthyroidism and ophthalmopathy.

This chain connects TRBV20-1 to TRBJ2-5; D unclear. The sequence derives from a woman aged 18-29 years with Graves disease. The material sequenced was peripheral blood mononuclear cells (PBMCs), taken at new diagnosis, from a patient treated with antithyroid drugs. This chain's CDR3 is CSGRWVAETQYF. CDR3 sequence (DNA): TGCAGCGGACGTTGGGTTGCAGAGACCCAGTACTTC.